The present T cell receptor beta chain was sequenced within a study of OX40 agonist ivuxolimab in advanced cancers. Overall study: Given to patients was ivuxolimab, an agonistic anti-OX40 (CD134) antibody. Patients with hepatocellular carcinoma, melanoma, renal cell or head and neck cancer made up the dose-escalation patients.

Losses at the gene ends were 6 bases for V and 3 bases for J; bases not matched to a gene: 2. From germline, CDR1 is MNHEY and CDR2 SVGAGI. This CDR3 has 13 amino acids. Study-wide findings and caveats: On average, CD8+ T cells had more expanded clones than CD4+.

Concerning this clone: Its specificity is not known.

Sequenced by immunoSEQ multiplex PCR; TCRdb stores in-frame clones only, minus some. The sample carries almost 85,000 clones, roughly 89% recorded once. J is TRBJ2-7 and V is TRBV6-5, with 10 bases that match TRBD2. This material consisted of CD4+ or CD8+ T cells sorted from blood, taken in a trial of the OX40 agonist ivuxolimab. The sequence was obtained from an adult with an advanced solid tumor such as melanoma, head and neck, liver or kidney cancer. The CDR3 DNA is TGTGCCAGCAGATCTAGCGGGAGCTACGAGCAGTACTTC. This sequence encodes CASRSSGSYEQYF.